The entry below describes one TCR beta chain. Its antigen is currently unknown. Produced via immunoSEQ multiplex PCR; TCRdb's table is partial and in-frame only. The top ten hold roughly 10% of the sample, which has some 250,000 clones, around 89% seen once. This record belongs to a study of Ad26.COV2.S vaccination and SARS-CoV-2 variants. On the study more broadly: Donor was assigned to the Ad26.COV2.S arm of trial COV1001.

Germline V gene lookup returns CDR1 SGDLS and CDR2 YYNGEE. This CDR3 region has 17 residues. V lost 4 bases to trimming and J lost 4 bases; unmatched junction nucleotides: 13. Treatment reported: around 19 received Ad26.COV2.S at low or high dose, single or two shots; 5 received placebo; per-sample allocation not given. Samples were taken on day 63 after the first vaccine or placebo injection. Whoever gave the sample was an adult aged 18-55 years in Boston. Regarding the study as a whole: Post-vaccination spike-specific CD8+ and CD4+ T cell responses reportedly had substantial breadth.

The TCR comes from a person aged 18 to 59 who received the Ad26.COV2.S COVID-19 vaccine or a placebo. V is TRBV9 and J is TRBJ2-7, with 11 nucleotides matching TRBD2. Sequenced here: peripheral blood, sampled in a trial of Ad26.COV2.S vaccine versus placebo. CDR3 in DNA: TGTGCCAGCAGCTCACATGACTCTAGCGGGGGGCCGTACGAGCAGTACTTC. This translates into CASSSHDSSGGPYEQYF.